A single sample is the source of the 22 T cell receptor beta chains below, sequenced in a study of cytomegalovirus exposure and HLA in healthy donors. PCR employed 60 Vbeta and 13 Jbeta primers. The method was immunoSEQ multiplex PCR; TCRdb's version includes in-frame clones alone and lacks a portion of them. The sample table sets out under 130,000 clones. The sequenced material came from PBMCs. These receptors all stem from a middle-aged man in good health and CMV-seronegative.

The DNA for the CDR3 is TGTGCCTGGAGTGGGGGGGGCGCGACCCAGTACTTC. Protein product: CAWSGGGATQYF. This sequence joins TRBV30 and TRBJ2-5, with D maybe TRBD2 (7 bases). This CDR3 spans 12 amino acids. Germline-derived CDR1 and CDR2 are GTSNPN and SVGIG (reference sequence). Trimming took off 1 base at V and 7 bases at J, with 10 bases between the two ends.

This sequence joins TRBV10-2 and TRBJ2-3, with TRBD2 as a possible D gene (5 bases). Looked up from germline, CDR1 is WSHSY and CDR2 is SAAADI. This CDR3 region has 13 residues. Trimming removed 5 bases at V and 1 base at J, with 7 bases between. The CDR3 sequence is CASSPGGTDTQYF. In nucleotides, the CDR3 is TGCGCCAGCAGTCCCGGGGGCACAGATACGCAGTATTTT.

This chain connects TRBV5-1 to TRBJ2-7; 10 nucleotides align to TRBD1. V shed 5 bases and J 4 bases; nucleotides not matched to a gene: 12. The CDR3 consists of 16 residues. The germline V gene has CDR1 SGHRS and CDR2 YFSETQ. The CDR3: CASRAVFGTGDYEQYF. The CDR3 region has the DNA TGCGCCAGCAGAGCTGTCTTCGGGACAGGGGATTACGAGCAGTACTTC.

This chain connects TRBV5-1 to TRBJ2-5; 10 bases are a match to TRBD1. J lost 5 bases, V lost 5 bases, and 9 bases had no gene match. Germline assignment: CDR1 SGHRS and CDR2 YFSETQ. This CDR3 has 15 amino acids. The CDR3 loop reads CASSRRQGAEETQYF. Written as DNA, the CDR3 is TGCGCCAGCAGTCGACGACAGGGGGCGGAGGAGACCCAGTACTTC.

V and J are TRBV4-3 and TRBJ2-5, with D possibly being TRBD1 (5 bases). The better agreement between TRBJ2-7 and the DNA end casts doubt on the J call. The CDR3 has 13 amino acids. Germline values: CDR1 LGHNA, CDR2 YSLEER. Here the CDR3 DNA reads TGCGCCAGCAGCCAGAGCGTAAGGGGCGAGCAGTACTTC. It translates to CASSQSVRGEQYF.

The J gene is TRBJ1-2, the V gene TRBV7-2, with 7 positions matching TRBD1. The germline CDR1 and CDR2 sequences are SGHTA and FQGNSA. The trim removed 5 bases at V and 5 bases at J, leaving 8 bases unmatched. The CDR3 consists of 14 residues. The CDR3 spells CASSPTAGGYGYTF. In nucleotides, the CDR3 is TGTGCCAGCAGCCCCACGGCAGGGGGGTATGGCTACACCTTC.

The rearrangement links TRBV5-4 to TRBJ1-2; perhaps TRBD1 as D (6 bases). The CDR3 totals 18 residues. Trimming took off 3 bases at V and 4 bases at J, with 25 bases between the two ends. Per the germline V gene, CDR1 is SGHNT and CDR2 is YYREEE (reference sequence). As DNA, the CDR3 is TGTGCCAGCAGCTGGGGGGGCGGGGCAGGGAATACCGGCTATGGCTACACCTTC. Amino acid sequence: CASSWGGGAGNTGYGYTF.

The gene calls are TRBV20-1 and TRBJ1-2; D is possibly TRBD1 (6 bases). The germline V gene encodes CDR1 DFQATT and CDR2 SNEGSKA (reference sequence). Between the trimmed V and J ends, which lost 7 bases and 5 bases, there was a span of 11 bases. The length of the CDR3 is 11 residues. As DNA, the CDR3 is TGCAGTGGGGGGGGCAGGTATGGCTACACCTTC. Its translation is CSGGGRYGYTF.

The chain joins TRBV7-2 to TRBJ1-5, with D possibly TRBD1 on 6 matching bases. This CDR3 contains 13 residues. The germline CDR1 and CDR2 sequences are SGHTA and FQGNSA. V dropped 5 bases and J dropped 4 bases, with 9 bases sitting between them. CDR3 bases: TGTGCCAGCAGCCGGGACAAGAATCAGCCCCAGCATTTT. This codes for CASSRDKNQPQHF.

V is TRBV19 and J is TRBJ2-6; D is possibly TRBD1 (6 bases). Germline V gene lookup returns CDR1 LNHDA and CDR2 SQIVND (reference sequence). V was pared by 9 bases and J by 2 bases, with 14 bases between. The CDR3 length is 15 residues. The CDR3 is CASQPPGAGANVLTF. CDR3 coding DNA: TGTGCCAGCCAACCCCCAGGGGCTGGGGCCAACGTCCTGACTTTC.

The V call is TRBV10-3, the J call TRBJ2-1; TRBD2 agrees at 7 bases. Germline V lookup: CDR1 ENHRY, CDR2 SYGVKD. This CDR3 has 16 residues. Germline trimming cut 4 bases from V and 1 base from J; bases unmatched to any gene: 7. The CDR3 sequence is CAISVGGVPSYNEQFF. CDR3 in DNA: TGTGCCATCAGTGTTGGGGGGGTCCCATCCTACAATGAGCAGTTCTTC.

The chain couples TRBV29-1 to TRBJ1-1, with TRBD1 identical over 12 bases. Germline lookup yields CDR1 SQVTM and CDR2 ANQGSEA. The CDR3 is 18 amino acids. The trim removed 7 bases at V and 1 base at J, leaving 16 bases unmatched. The CDR3 coding sequence is TGCAGCGCAGCAAGTGGGACAGGGGGCGCAAAGGGGAACACTGAAGCTTTCTTT. Translated: CSAASGTGGAKGNTEAFF. Full variable domain (missing parts from reference TRBV29-1 and TRBJ1-1): SAVISQKPSRDICQRGTSLTIQCQVDSQVTMMFWYRQQPGQSLTLIATANQGSEATYESGFVIDKFPISRPNLTFSTLTVSNMSPEDSSIYLCSAASGTGGAKGNTEAFFGQGTRLTVV.

This chain joins TRBV5-6 and TRBJ2-7, with D tentatively TRBD1 (6 bases). This CDR3 comprises 15 residues. Germline loops: CDR1 SGHDT, CDR2 YYEEEE. Trimming removed 2 bases at V and 0 bases at J, with 12 bases between. CDR3 DNA: TGTGCCAGCAGCTTAGGGGGAGAAAGCTCCTACGAGCAGTACTTC. As protein: CASSLGGESSYEQYF.

The rearrangement links TRBV7-9 to TRBJ1-2; D remains unclear. Germline V gives CDR1 SEHNR, CDR2 FQNEAQ (reference sequence). The CDR3 runs to 14 residues. V shed 3 bases and J shed 5 bases, with 13 bases lying between them. The CDR3 loop is CASSFQPGAYGYTF. CDR3 bases: TGTGCCAGCAGCTTTCAACCTGGAGCATATGGCTACACCTTC. The full variable domain, its missing parts supplied by reference TRBV7-9 and TRBJ1-2, is DTGVSQNPRHKITKRGQNVTFRCDPISEHNRLYWYRQTLGQGPEFLTYFQNEAQLEKSRLLSDRFSAERPKGSFSTLEIQRTEQGDSAMYLCASSFQPGAYGYTFGSGTRLTVV.

The rearrangement links TRBV7-8 to TRBJ1-1, with D maybe TRBD1 (6 bases). Germline CDR1 is SGHVS and CDR2 is FQNEAQ. The CDR3 sequence is 16 residues long. V lost 1 base to trimming and J lost 4 bases, with 16 bases between them. The CDR3 nucleotides read TGTGCCAGCAGCTTAGTCCTATCAGGGGCAAGCACTGAAGCTTTCTTT. Translation gives CASSLVLSGASTEAFF. Supplemented by reference TRBV7-8 and TRBJ1-1, the full variable domain reads GAGVSQSPRYKVAKRGQDVALRCDPISGHVSLFWYQQALGQGPEFLTYFQNEAQLDKSGLPSDRFFAERPEGSVSTLKIQRTQQEDSAVYLCASSLVLSGASTEAFFGQGTRLTVV.

The chain recombines TRBV6-6 with TRBJ2-5, with 10 positions matching TRBD1. The J call is in doubt because the DNA end fits TRBJ2-7 better. In germline, CDR1 is MNHNY, CDR2 SVGAGI (reference sequence). The CDR3 consists of 15 residues. The CDR3 coding sequence is TGTGCCAGCAGCCCGCCGGGACAGGGGTCCTACGAGCAGTACTTC. Its protein is CASSPPGQGSYEQYF.

V usage is TRBV19 and J usage is TRBJ2-1; D call uncertain. The germline gives CDR1 LNHDA, CDR2 SQIVND (reference sequence). This CDR3 spans 12 amino acids. Trimming shortened V by 5 bases and J by 12 bases, and 14 bases separated the two germline ends. This CDR3 reads CASSPPRSRQFF. CDR3 DNA sequence: TGTGCCAGTAGTCCCCCGAGGTCTCGGCAGTTCTTC.

This chain connects TRBV6-1 to TRBJ2-2, with a possible D match to TRBD2 (5 bases). V was trimmed by 5 bases and J by 0 bases, leaving 10 bases between them. The V gene's germline CDR1 is MNHNS and CDR2 SASEGT. The CDR3 covers 15 residues. This CDR3 reads CASSKTGTNTGELFF. The CDR3 DNA follows: TGTGCCAGCAGTAAGACCGGGACGAACACCGGGGAGCTGTTTTTT.

CDR3 sequence reads: CASSLKWPGGPNTGELFF. The DNA for the CDR3 is TGTGCCAGCAGCTTAAAATGGCCCGGGGGGCCTAACACCGGGGAGCTGTTTTTT. The chain has TRBV7-6 and TRBJ2-2; TRBD2 might be the D (7 bases). The CDR3 loop spans 18 amino acids. Germline loops: CDR1 SGHVS, CDR2 FNYEAQ. With 2 bases removed from V and 2 bases from J, the gap between germline ends came to 18 bases.

The rearrangement uses TRBV5-4 and TRBJ2-7; 13 nucleotides line up with TRBD2. CDR1 and CDR2 from the germline V gene are SGHNT and YYREEE (reference sequence). There are 18 residues in the CDR3. J lost 2 bases, V lost 4 bases, and 12 bases had no gene match. CDR3 in amino acids: CASSPRMTSGGLTYEQYF. The CDR3 DNA reads as TGTGCCAGCAGCCCGAGAATGACTAGCGGGGGGCTTACCTACGAGCAGTACTTC.

V and J are TRBV7-8 and TRBJ1-1, with TRBD1 as a possible D gene (6 bases). The CDR3 length is 17 residues. V was cut by 5 bases and J by 0 bases, with 19 bases left in between. In germline, CDR1 is SGHVS, CDR2 FQNEAQ. For the CDR3, the DNA is TGTGCCAGCAGCACGAGAGCACAGGGTGCCATGAACACTGAAGCTTTCTTT. Its translation: CASSTRAQGAMNTEAFF. Together with reference TRBV7-8 and TRBJ1-1, the CDR3 gives the full variable domain: GAGVSQSPRYKVAKRGQDVALRCDPISGHVSLFWYQQALGQGPEFLTYFQNEAQLDKSGLPSDRFFAERPEGSVSTLKIQRTQQEDSAVYLCASSTRAQGAMNTEAFFGQGTRLTVV.

The rearrangement links TRBV19 to TRBJ2-7; TRBD1 aligns across 10 bases. The V gene's germline CDR1 is LNHDA and CDR2 SQIVND (reference sequence). The CDR3 loop spans 15 amino acids. Trimming removed 1 base from V and 2 bases from J; junction bases left unmatched: 2. The CDR3 is CASSIGDRGPYEQYF. CDR3 coding DNA: TGTGCCAGTAGTATAGGGGACAGGGGTCCCTACGAGCAGTACTTC.